The rows below give T cell receptor beta chains drawn from one sample of a study of regulatory T cells in long-lasting Graves disease. TCRdb itself ran the multiplex PCR reads through MiXCR, one entry per CDR3 protein. The sample yields roughly 360,000 distinct CDR3 sequences, more than 20% seen once. This specimen consisted of peripheral blood mononuclear cells (PBMCs), obtained when the disease was refractory, from a patient treated with antithyroid drugs. Receptors originate from a woman aged 40 to 50 with Graves disease. The CDR3 runs from the conserved cysteine through the conserved F or W. Fields, in order: clone size, J gene, D gene, V gene, CDR3 protein, CDR3 DNA. A D gene is named only where the DNA matches it firmly. Clone size is shown for a subset of rows, as once, few, many or a class of expanded clone.

>few|TRBJ2-5|NA|TRBV6-1
CASGGRTAQETQYF
TGTGCCAGTGGGGGTCGGACTGCGCAGGAGACCCAGTACTTC
>NA|TRBJ1-2|TRBD1|TRBV7-9
CASSSRGHYGYTF
TGTGCCAGCAGCTCGAGGGGGCACTATGGCTACACCTTC
>many|TRBJ2-7|NA|TRBV20-1
CSVSPGKGTYEQYF
TGCAGTGTGAGCCCAGGGAAGGGTACCTACGAGCAGTACTTC
>NA|TRBJ2-7|TRBD1|TRBV29-1
CSVETGVVYEQYF
TGCAGCGTAGAGACAGGGGTAGTCTACGAGCAGTACTTC
>many|TRBJ1-5|NA|TRBV28
CASSPGTDPWPQHF
TGTGCCAGCAGTCCCGGGACCGATCCGTGGCCCCAGCATTTT
>many|TRBJ2-1|NA|TRBV2
CASSWLTRYNEQFF
TGTGCCAGCAGTTGGCTAACCAGATACAATGAGCAGTTCTTC
>few|TRBJ1-3|NA|TRBV5-1
CASSLEGSGNTIYF
TGCGCCAGCAGCTTGGAGGGAAGTGGAAACACCATATATTTT
>NA|TRBJ2-2|NA|TRBV6-9
CASSYRGRPTGELFF
TGTGCCAGCAGTTACCGGGGACGACCTACCGGGGAGCTGTTTTTT
>many|TRBJ2-2|TRBD1|TRBV15
CATSRVDRDATGELFF
TGTGCCACCAGCAGAGTGGACAGGGACGCCACCGGGGAGCTGTTTTTT
>many|TRBJ2-7|TRBD2|TRBV10-3
CATEPSREAYEQYF
TGTGCCACCGAGCCCTCTCGGGAGGCCTACGAGCAGTACTTC
>NA|TRBJ1-6|NA|TRBV5-1
CASSSGGRQADNSPLHF
TGCGCCAGCAGCTCGGGGGGGCGACAGGCCGACAATTCACCCCTCCACTTT
>NA|TRBJ2-3|TRBD2|TRBV9
CASSVTSGRASTQYF
TGTGCCAGCAGCGTAACAAGCGGGAGGGCTTCTACGCAGTATTTT
>once|TRBJ2-7|NA|TRBV20-1
CSARDTNGSSYEQYF
TGCAGTGCTAGAGATACAAACGGGAGCTCCTACGAGCAGTACTTC
>many|TRBJ2-4|TRBD2|TRBV11-2
CASSSGLAREGIQYF
TGTGCCAGCAGTTCCGGACTAGCTCGGGAGGGCATTCAGTACTTC
>few|TRBJ1-1|NA|TRBV19
CASRFGLNTEAFF
TGTGCCAGTAGGTTTGGTCTGAACACTGAAGCTTTCTTT
>many|TRBJ2-2|NA|TRBV5-4
CASSIGSVGELFF
TGTGCCAGCAGCATCGGTTCGGTCGGGGAGCTGTTTTTT
>few|TRBJ2-7|NA|TRBV10-3
CAISRIDHEQYF
TGTGCCATCAGTCGGATTGACCACGAGCAGTACTTC
>NA|TRBJ1-2|TRBD1|TRBV29-1
CSASTGSLYGYTF
TGCAGCGCCTCGACAGGGTCCCTCTATGGCTACACCTTC
>NA|TRBJ2-3|NA|TRBV10-2
CASSLKGHPRTDTQYF
TGCGCCAGCAGCCTTAAGGGGCACCCCCGCACAGATACGCAGTATTTT
>many|TRBJ2-7|TRBD2|TRBV20-1
CSQRPSGRMYEQYF
TGCAGTCAGAGACCTAGCGGGAGGATGTACGAGCAGTACTTC
>few|TRBJ2-7|NA|TRBV11-2
CASSLDLGWSSYEQYF
TGTGCCAGCAGCTTAGATCTTGGCTGGAGCTCCTACGAGCAGTACTTC
>many|TRBJ2-5|NA|TRBV6-1
CASRQAQETQYF
TGTGCCAGCAGACAGGCGCAAGAGACCCAGTACTTC
>many|TRBJ2-7|TRBD2|TRBV20-1
CSAKGTSGKEAYEQYF
TGCAGTGCAAAAGGGACTAGCGGGAAGGAGGCCTACGAGCAGTACTTC
>few|TRBJ2-2|NA|TRBV29-1
CSVVGENTGELFF
TGCAGCGTTGTCGGTGAGAACACCGGGGAGCTGTTTTTT